This TCR beta chain comes out of a study of cytomegalovirus exposure and HLA in healthy donors. The PCR employed 60 Vbeta primers together with 13 Jbeta primers. Generated by immunoSEQ multiplex PCR, the TCRdb table keeps only in-frame clones and is missing some. The sample carries over 200,000 clones, around 80% recorded once. Donors were ostensibly healthy at sampling, although undocumented immune exposures were probable. Notes on the study in general: A missense variant in DCLRE1C was later tied to TCR beta V- and J-gene trimming. Several of the most significant clusters appeared, in a later analysis, to be linked to common viral pathogens. Three CMV-associated chains proved CMV antigen-specific in vitro.

The CDR3 has 19 amino acids. From germline, CDR1 is GTSNPN and CDR2 SVGIG (reference sequence). V trimming: 0 bases; J trimming: 0 bases; junction bases outside the gene matches: 12. Details on this clone: Its antigen is unknown.

Sequencing was carried out using PBMCs. The J gene is TRBJ2-7, the V gene TRBV30, with 12 bases identical to TRBD1. This clonotype was sampled from a woman aged 40 to 50 in good health and CMV-seropositive. The DNA for the CDR3 is TGTGCCTGGAGTGTAAGGGACAGGGGGCGGGGGGCTTTCTCCTACGAGCAGTACTTC. It codes for CAWSVRDRGRGAFSYEQYF.